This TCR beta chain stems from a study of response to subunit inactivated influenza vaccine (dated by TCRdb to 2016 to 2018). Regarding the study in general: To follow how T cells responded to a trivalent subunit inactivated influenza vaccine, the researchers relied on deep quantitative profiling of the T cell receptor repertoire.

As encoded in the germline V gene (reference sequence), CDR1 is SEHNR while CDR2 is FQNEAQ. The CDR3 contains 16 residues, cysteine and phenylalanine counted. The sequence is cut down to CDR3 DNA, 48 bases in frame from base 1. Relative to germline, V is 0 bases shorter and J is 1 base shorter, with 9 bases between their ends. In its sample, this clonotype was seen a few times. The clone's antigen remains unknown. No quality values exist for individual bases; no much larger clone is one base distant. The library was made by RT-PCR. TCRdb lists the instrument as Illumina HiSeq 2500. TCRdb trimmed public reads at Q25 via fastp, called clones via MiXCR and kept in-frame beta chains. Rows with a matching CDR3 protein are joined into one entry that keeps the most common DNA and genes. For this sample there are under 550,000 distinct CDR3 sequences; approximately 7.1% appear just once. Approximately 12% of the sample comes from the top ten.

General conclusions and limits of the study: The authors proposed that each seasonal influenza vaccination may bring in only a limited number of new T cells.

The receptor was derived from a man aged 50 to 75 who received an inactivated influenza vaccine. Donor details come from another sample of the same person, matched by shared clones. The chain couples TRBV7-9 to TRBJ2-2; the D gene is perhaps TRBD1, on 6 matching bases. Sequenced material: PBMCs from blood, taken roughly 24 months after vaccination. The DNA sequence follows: TGTGCCAGCAGCTTAGCGGGGGCCCGGAACACCGGGGAGCTGTTTTTT. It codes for CASSLAGARNTGELFF.